The subject of this entry is one T cell receptor beta chain. Its recognized antigen is unknown. No clone much larger than this one lies a single base away; base qualities are absent. The entry originates in a study of T cell responses to AZD1222 COVID-19 vaccine (dated by TCRdb to the early 2020s). Looking at the study overall: TCR sequencing covered 230 to 250 trial participants: about 210 given two doses of AZD1222 and approximately 25 given two doses of MenACWY control vaccine. Trial participants were enrolled by age into 18-55, 56-69 and 70-plus year subgroups, with about 150, 27 and 61 TCR-sequenced participants respectively. Results the study describes overall, beyond this receptor: Vaccine-associated CD4 TCRs spanned the whole spike protein, with dominant responses in regions 160-218 and 743-854. Because no day 14 peak-response samples were available, the repertoires could be characterized only after the peak T cell response. The 56-69-year group was small, and its depth increase did not reach significance, likely because of low power. Participants were mostly white British and included more females than males, and it was suggested by the authors that clonal diversity may have been underestimated. Only 5 to 7 AZD1222 recipients were SARS-CoV-2 seropositive at baseline, limiting conclusions about previously exposed vaccinees. After two AZD1222 doses, spike-specific TCR breadth and depth were significantly higher than at day 0 and than in MenACWY recipients. Reportedly, almost half of the unique spike-specific TCRs recognized epitopes lying outside the regions that are mutated in the B.1.351 and B.1.1.7 variants.

The CDR3 regions of human TCRbeta chains were analyzed by immunosequencing. Concerning the study's data processing: Repertoire TCRs were matched against a reference library of SARS-CoV-2-specific TCRs generated with the MIRA antigen-specificity platform. Breadth was defined as the fraction of unique TCRs that were SARS-CoV-2-associated, and depth was defined as the fraction of total T cells that were SARS-CoV-2-associated. Using the MIRA data, each spike-specific TCR was assigned both to the spike region to which the TCR was reactive and to a CD4 or CD8 class. Log10-transformed breadth and depth values were compared by one-way ANOVA with Sidak's multiple comparisons tests. Held by TCRdb, this immuneACCESS table contains in-frame sequences only and omits some clones. Under half of the omission traces to an unresolved V gene where checked; the cause of the rest is unknown. V and J calls and clone size come straight from that table; D and trimming were deduced from the DNA. The sample records some 110,000 clones, roughly 86% of which are singletons. The top ten clones comprise 3% to 4% of the sample.

Looking up the germline V gene (reference sequence) yields CDR1 SSHAT and CDR2 FNYEAQ. V lost 5 bases and J lost 2 bases, and the count of bases not matched to a germline gene is 8. Inclusive of the bounding cysteine and phenylalanine, the CDR3 is 15 residues long. Only the CDR3 DNA stays, 45 bases, in frame from base 1. The time point label, as the study defines it: about 28 days (+/-7) after the second vaccine dose. The treatment or condition label corresponds to: meningococcal conjugate vaccine given as trial control. Vaccinee samples came from UK trials COV001 and COV002, including a single-blind randomized controlled phase 2/3 trial of AZD1222 (ChAdOx1 nCoV-19) in healthy adults. For TCRbeta chain sequencing, PBMC samples were collected from trial participants at day 0 and at day 28 after the second dose.

This receptor was identified in an adult who received the MenACWY meningococcal vaccine as a control. The chain couples TRBV7-7 to TRBJ2-7, and TRBD2 aligns with 8 junction nucleotides. This material consisted of peripheral blood, taken 28 days after the second dose of the MenACWY control vaccine. CDR3 protein: CASSHAGGVTYEQYF. At the DNA level, the sequence is TGTGCCAGCAGCCATGCGGGGGGAGTTACCTACGAGCAGTACTTC.